The source of this T cell receptor (beta chain) is a study of blood T cell repertoires in COVID-19. The overall study: Both acute and convalescent COVID-19 samples were obtained from the United States, Italy and Spain. Sample material is recorded as cDNA or gDNA derived from T cells, B-cell-depleted T cells, or PBMCs.

Original processing methods: Amplification of reference gene primers was used by the study to estimate nucleated cell counts. The method was immunoSEQ multiplex PCR; TCRdb's version includes in-frame clones alone and lacks a portion of them. V, J and clone size are those of that table, while D and trimming were read from the DNA. Found here are roughly 230,000 clones, approximately 83% of them singletons; the top ten hold about 4.5%. The length of the CDR3 is 13 residues. J was trimmed by 8 bases and V by 4 bases; bases with no gene match: 7. Germline CDR1 reads SGHDT; CDR2 reads YYEEEE. The J gene is TRBJ1-1, the V gene TRBV5-6; the match to TRBD1 covers 8 bases. The sequenced sample was peripheral blood. The clonotype was recovered from a man aged 45-60 years with active or convalescent COVID-19. The CDR3 is CASSVPTGGEAFF. DNA of the CDR3: TGTGCCAGCAGCGTACCTACAGGGGGAGAAGCTTTCTTT.